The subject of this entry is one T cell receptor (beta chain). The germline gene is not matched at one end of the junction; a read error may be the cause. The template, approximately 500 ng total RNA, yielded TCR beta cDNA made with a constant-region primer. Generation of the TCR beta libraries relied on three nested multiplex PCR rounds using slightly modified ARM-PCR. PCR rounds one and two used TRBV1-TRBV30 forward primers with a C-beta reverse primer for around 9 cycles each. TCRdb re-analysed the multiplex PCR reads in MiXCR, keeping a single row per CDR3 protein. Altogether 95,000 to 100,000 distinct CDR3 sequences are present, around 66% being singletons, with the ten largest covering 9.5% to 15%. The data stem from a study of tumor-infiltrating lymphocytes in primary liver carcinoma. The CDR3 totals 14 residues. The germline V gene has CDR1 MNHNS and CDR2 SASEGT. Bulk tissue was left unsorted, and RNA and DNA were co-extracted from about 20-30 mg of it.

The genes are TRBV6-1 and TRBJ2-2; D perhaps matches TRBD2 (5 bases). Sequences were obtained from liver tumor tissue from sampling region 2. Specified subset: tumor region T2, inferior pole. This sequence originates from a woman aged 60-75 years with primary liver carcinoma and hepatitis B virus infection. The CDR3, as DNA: TGTTCCAGCAGGAAGGAGGATCCCACCGGGGAGCTGTTTTTT. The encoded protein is CSSRKEDPTGELFF.